This T cell receptor beta chain was captured in a study of Graves' ophthalmopathy and Graves' hyperthyroidism. Study as a whole: Prior to any treatment, peripheral blood was collected at the time of initial diagnosis. Study-level findings and limits: In blood appeared most of the expanded thyroid clonotypes whose frequency exceeded 0.001. The model's prediction of ophthalmopathy progression had 70.59% sensitivity and 72% to 80% specificity.

CDR1 is SGHAT, CDR2 FQNNGV, per germline. There are 15 residues in the CDR3. V was cut by 5 bases and J by 0 bases, with 13 bases left in between. The authors amplified TCR beta CDR3 regions from RNA transcripts. An opening RT-PCR round employed HTBI primers and preceded a second-round multiplex PCR. TCRdb recomputed calls from the multiplex PCR reads with MiXCR, one row per CDR3 protein. The repertoire holds about 400,000 distinct CDR3 sequences, with under 25% as singletons. This clonotype was seen many times. The antigen is undetermined. Stable hyperthyroid donors showed no ophthalmopathy during 18 months follow-up.

The sequence came from a woman between 18 and 29 years old with stable Graves' hyperthyroidism. The chain is built from TRBV11-2 and TRBJ1-2; D is unresolved. Input material: peripheral blood. The CDR3 coding sequence is TGTGCCAGCAGCCCCCCCACGACGGCTAACTATGGCTACACCTTC. This codes for CASSPPTTANYGYTF.